This T cell receptor beta chain was found in a study of T cell repertoires in cytomegalovirus infection (dated by TCRdb to between 2018 and 2021). About the investigation overall: Peptide stimulations targeted recently identified HLA-C-restricted CMV epitopes, whose presentation resists viral immunomodulation, together with well-studied HLA-B-restricted epitopes. Because public TCR beta signatures pointed to carriage of CMV infection together with the matching HLA type, the HLA type of each donor mattered for the analysis.

From the germline V gene, CDR1 is SGHTA and CDR2 is FQGTGA. The trim is 6 bases for V and 8 bases for J, with a gap of 17 bases between the germline ends. CDR3 length: 14 amino acids, cysteine to phenylalanine. The kept DNA is CDR3 alone, 42 bases in frame from the first base. This clonotype was detected only a few times. The antigen it recognizes is unknown. The input lacks base qualities; no much larger clone sits a single base away. For sequencing, an Illumina HiSeq 1500 was employed. TCRdb applied fastp at Q25 and MiXCR to the public reads, then kept only in-frame beta chains. Rows with a matching CDR3 protein are joined into one entry that keeps the most common DNA and genes. The sample has around 900,000 distinct CDR3 sequences on record, approximately 31% of them singletons. Roughly 13% of the sample belongs to the ten largest clones. Per the publication, the treatment or condition label means: in vitro stimulation with specific CMV peptide epitopes to enrich CMV-specific T cells.

General study outcomes and caveats: The ex vivo response was dominated by HLA-C-restricted CMV-specific TCR beta clonotypes, which also provided the single most frequent clonotype in two of eight donors. In both this cohort and an independent cohort of 352 donors, the cumulative frequency of public TCR beta family members distinguished carriers of CMV infection plus the relevant HLA type.

The chain uses TRBV7-3 and TRBJ1-5; the D segment could be TRBD1, given 5 matching bases. This sequence originates from a human donor in good health (CMV status not recorded). Some clones in this sample may be carry-over from other donors' samples. Specimen: cultured CD8+ T cells from PBMCs, collected from culture after CMV antigen stimulation. The nucleotides read TGTGCCAGCAGTCCCCCGGGGCGTTGGGAGCCCCAGCATTTT. This is translated as CASSPPGRWEPQHF. Where the CDR3 stops, the reference TRBV7-3 and TRBJ1-5 genes take over; the full variable domain is GAGVSQTPSNKVTEKGKYVELRCDPISGHTALYWYRQSLGQGPEFLIYFQGTGAADDSGLPNDRFFAVRPEGSVSTLKIQRTERGDSAVYLCASSPPGRWEPQHFGDGTRLSIL.